This TCR beta chain came from a study of regulatory T cells in long-lasting Graves disease. Through Arm-PCR of CDR3 regions and iRepertoire HTBI primers, TCR beta libraries were built. TCRdb re-analysed the multiplex PCR reads in MiXCR, keeping a single row per CDR3 protein. Among hundreds of thousands of distinct CDR3 sequences listed, 16% were seen once. About this clonotype itself: No antigen is known for it.

Findings and caveats of the study: Persistent-disease Graves' patients showed less TCR diversity than new cases.

The time point here: newly diagnosed GD, antithyroid drugs for less than 3 months. After RNA was extracted from PBMCs, the TCR library was made from it. This sample also belongs to another study, concerning T cells in Graves' hyperthyroidism and ophthalmopathy. That investigation notes: Clinical symptoms, serum thyroxine and TRAb, thyroid ultrasound and orbital computed tomography together formed the diagnostic basis. In blood, most of the thyroid clonotypes expanded above 0.001 were also present. Classification by a 13 V-J model distinguished ophthalmopathy from stable hyperthyroidism.

This receptor was taken from a woman in her twenties or thirties with Graves disease. Sample: peripheral blood mononuclear cells (PBMCs), taken at new diagnosis, from a patient treated with antithyroid drugs.

As DNA, the CDR3 is TGTGCCAGCAGCGTAGGGACAGGGGGGTTTCTTAGGGGAGAGACCCAGTACTTC. This codes for CASSVGTGGFLRGETQYF. This chain links TRBV11-2 with TRBJ2-5, with 11 bases lining up with TRBD1. The CDR3 consists of 18 residues. CDR1 and CDR2 (germline): SGHAT, FQNNGV. V shed 5 bases and J 4 bases; nucleotides not matched to a gene: 15.